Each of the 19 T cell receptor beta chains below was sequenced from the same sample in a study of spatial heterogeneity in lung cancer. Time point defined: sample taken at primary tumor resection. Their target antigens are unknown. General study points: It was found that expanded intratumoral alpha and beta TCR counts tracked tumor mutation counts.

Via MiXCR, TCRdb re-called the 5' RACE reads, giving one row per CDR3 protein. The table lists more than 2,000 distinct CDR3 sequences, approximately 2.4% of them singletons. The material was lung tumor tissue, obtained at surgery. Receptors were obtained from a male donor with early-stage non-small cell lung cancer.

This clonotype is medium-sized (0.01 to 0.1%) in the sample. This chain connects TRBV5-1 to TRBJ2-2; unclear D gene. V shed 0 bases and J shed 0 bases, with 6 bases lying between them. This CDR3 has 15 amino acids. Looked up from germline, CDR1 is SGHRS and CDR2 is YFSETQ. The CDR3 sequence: CASSLDGPNTGELFF. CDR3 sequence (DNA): TGCGCCAGCAGCTTGGACGGACCGAACACCGGGGAGCTGTTTTTT. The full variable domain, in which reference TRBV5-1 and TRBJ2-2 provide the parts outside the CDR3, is KAGVTQTPRYLIKTRGQQVTLSCSPISGHRSVSWYQQTPGQGLQFLFEYFSETQRNKGNFPGRFSGRQFSNSRSEMNVSTLELGDSALYLCASSLDGPNTGELFFGEGSRLTVL.

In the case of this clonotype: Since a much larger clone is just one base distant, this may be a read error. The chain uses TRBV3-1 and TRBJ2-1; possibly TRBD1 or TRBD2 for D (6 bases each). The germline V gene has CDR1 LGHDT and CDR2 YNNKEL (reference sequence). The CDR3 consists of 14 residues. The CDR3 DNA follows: TGTGCCTGCAGTCTAGGGGGGTCCTACAATGAGCAGTTCTTC. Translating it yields CACSLGGSYNEQFF.

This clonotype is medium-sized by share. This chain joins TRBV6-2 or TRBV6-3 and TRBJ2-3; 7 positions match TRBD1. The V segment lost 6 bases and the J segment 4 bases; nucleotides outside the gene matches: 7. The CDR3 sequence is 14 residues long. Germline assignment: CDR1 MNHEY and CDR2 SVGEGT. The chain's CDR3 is CASRRDSAADTQYF. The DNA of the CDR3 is TGTGCCAGCAGAAGGGACAGCGCAGCAGATACGCAGTATTTT.

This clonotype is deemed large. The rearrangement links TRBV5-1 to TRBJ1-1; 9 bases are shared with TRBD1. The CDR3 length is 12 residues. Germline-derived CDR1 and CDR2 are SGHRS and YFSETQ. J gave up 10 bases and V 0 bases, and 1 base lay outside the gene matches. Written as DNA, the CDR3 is TGCGCCAGCAGCTTGGAGGGACAGGGAGCTTTCTTT. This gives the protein CASSLEGQGAFF. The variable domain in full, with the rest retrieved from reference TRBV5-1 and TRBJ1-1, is KAGVTQTPRYLIKTRGQQVTLSCSPISGHRSVSWYQQTPGQGLQFLFEYFSETQRNKGNFPGRFSGRQFSNSRSEMNVSTLELGDSALYLCASSLEGQGAFFGQGTRLTVV.

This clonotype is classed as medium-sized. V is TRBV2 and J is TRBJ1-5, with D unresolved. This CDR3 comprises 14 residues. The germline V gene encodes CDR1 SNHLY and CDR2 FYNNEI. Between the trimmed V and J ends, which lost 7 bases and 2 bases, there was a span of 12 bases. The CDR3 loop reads CASTSDKGNQPQHF. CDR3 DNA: TGTGCCAGCACATCCGACAAGGGCAATCAGCCCCAGCATTTT.

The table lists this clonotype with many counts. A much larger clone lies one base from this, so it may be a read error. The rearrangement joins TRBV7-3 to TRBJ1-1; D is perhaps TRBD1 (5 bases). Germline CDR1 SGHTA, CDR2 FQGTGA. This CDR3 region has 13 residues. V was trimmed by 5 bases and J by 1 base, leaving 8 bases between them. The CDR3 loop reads CASSQGGNTEAFF. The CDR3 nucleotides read TGTGCCAGCAGCCAGGGAGGGAACACTGAAGCTTTCTTT.

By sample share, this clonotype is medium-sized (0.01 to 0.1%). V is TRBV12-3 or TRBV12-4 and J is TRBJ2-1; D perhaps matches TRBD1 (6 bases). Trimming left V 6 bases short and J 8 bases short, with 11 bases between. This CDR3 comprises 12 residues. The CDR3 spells CASRAGVYEQFF. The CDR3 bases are TGTGCCAGCAGGGCAGGGGTTTATGAGCAGTTCTTC.

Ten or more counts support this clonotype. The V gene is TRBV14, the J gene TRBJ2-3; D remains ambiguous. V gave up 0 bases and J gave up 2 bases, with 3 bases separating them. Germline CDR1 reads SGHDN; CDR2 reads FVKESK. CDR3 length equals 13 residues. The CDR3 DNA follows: TGTGCCAGCAGCCAAGATACCACAGATACGCAGTATTTT. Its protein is CASSQDTTDTQYF.

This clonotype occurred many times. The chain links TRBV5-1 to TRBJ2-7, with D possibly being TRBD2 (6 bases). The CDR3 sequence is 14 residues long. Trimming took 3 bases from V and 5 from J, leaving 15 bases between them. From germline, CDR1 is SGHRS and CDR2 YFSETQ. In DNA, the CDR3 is TGCGCCAGCAGCTACCGGGGGAACGTCGACGAGCAGTACTTC. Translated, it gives CASSYRGNVDEQYF.

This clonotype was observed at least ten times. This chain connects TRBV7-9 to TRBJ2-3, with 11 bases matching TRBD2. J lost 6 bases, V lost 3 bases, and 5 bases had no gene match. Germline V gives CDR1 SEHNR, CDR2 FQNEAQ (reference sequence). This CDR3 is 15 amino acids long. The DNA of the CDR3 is TGTGCCAGCAGCTTTCTAGCGGGGGGTTTTGATACGCAGTATTTT. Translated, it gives CASSFLAGGFDTQYF.

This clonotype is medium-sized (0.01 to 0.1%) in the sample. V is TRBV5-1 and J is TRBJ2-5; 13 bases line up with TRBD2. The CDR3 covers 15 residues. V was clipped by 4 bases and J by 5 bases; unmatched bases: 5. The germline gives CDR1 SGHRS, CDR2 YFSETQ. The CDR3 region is CASSPGLAGAETQYF. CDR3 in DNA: TGCGCCAGCAGCCCCGGACTAGCGGGGGCGGAGACCCAGTACTTC. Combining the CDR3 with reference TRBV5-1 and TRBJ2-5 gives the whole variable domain KAGVTQTPRYLIKTRGQQVTLSCSPISGHRSVSWYQQTPGQGLQFLFEYFSETQRNKGNFPGRFSGRQFSNSRSEMNVSTLELGDSALYLCASSPGLAGAETQYFGPGTRLLVL.

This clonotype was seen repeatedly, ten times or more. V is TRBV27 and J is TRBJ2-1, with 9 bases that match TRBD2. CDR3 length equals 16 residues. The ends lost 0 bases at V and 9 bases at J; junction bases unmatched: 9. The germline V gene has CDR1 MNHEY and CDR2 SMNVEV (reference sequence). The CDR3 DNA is TGTGCCAGCAGTTTATCCGGGACGCGGGGGGGGGGTGAGCAGTTCTTC. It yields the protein CASSLSGTRGGGEQFF.

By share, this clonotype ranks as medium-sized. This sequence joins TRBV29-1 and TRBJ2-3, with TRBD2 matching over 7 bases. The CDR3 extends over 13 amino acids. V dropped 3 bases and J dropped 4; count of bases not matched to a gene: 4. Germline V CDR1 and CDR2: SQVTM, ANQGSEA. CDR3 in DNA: TGCAGCGTTGACAGGGACTACGCAGATACGCAGTATTTT. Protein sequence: CSVDRDYADTQYF.

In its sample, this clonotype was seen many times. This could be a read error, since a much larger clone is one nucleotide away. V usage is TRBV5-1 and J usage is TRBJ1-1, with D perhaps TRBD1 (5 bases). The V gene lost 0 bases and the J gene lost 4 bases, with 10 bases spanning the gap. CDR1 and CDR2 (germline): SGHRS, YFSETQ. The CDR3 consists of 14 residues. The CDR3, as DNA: TGCGCCAGCAGCTTGGCCGGGGGAGGCACTGAAGCTTTCTTT. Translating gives CASSLAGGGTEAFF.

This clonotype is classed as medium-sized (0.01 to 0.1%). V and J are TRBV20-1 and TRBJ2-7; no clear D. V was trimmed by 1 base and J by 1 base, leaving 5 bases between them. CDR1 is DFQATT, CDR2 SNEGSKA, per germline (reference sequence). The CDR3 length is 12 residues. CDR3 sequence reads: CSARAGSYEQYF. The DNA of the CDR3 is TGCAGTGCTAGAGCAGGATCCTACGAGCAGTACTTC.

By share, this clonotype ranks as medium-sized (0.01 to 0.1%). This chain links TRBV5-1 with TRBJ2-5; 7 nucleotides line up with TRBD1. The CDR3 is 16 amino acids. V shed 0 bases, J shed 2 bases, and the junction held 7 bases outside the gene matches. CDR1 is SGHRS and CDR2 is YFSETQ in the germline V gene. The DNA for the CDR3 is TGCGCCAGCAGCTTGGAAGGGACAGCGATACAAGAGACCCAGTACTTC. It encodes CASSLEGTAIQETQYF. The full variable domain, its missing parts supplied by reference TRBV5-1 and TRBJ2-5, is KAGVTQTPRYLIKTRGQQVTLSCSPISGHRSVSWYQQTPGQGLQFLFEYFSETQRNKGNFPGRFSGRQFSNSRSEMNVSTLELGDSALYLCASSLEGTAIQETQYFGPGTRLLVL.

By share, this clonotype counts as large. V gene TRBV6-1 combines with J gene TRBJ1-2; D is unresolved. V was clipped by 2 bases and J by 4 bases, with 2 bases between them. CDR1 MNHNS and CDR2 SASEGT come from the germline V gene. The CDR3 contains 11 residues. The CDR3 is CASSELYGYTF. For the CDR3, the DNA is TGTGCCAGCAGTGAACTCTATGGCTACACCTTC.

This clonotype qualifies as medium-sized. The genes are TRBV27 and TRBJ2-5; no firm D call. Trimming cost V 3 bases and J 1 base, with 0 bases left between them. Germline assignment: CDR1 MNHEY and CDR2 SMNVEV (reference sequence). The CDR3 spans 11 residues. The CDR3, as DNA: TGTGCCAGCAGTTTCCAAGAGACCCAGTACTTC. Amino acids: CASSFQETQYF.

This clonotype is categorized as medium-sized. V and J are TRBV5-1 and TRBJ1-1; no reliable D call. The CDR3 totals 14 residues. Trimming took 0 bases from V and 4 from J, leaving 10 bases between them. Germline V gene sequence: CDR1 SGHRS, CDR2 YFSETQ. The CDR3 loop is CASSLAGVGTEAFF. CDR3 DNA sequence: TGCGCCAGCAGCTTGGCCGGGGTAGGCACTGAAGCTTTCTTT.